One and the same sample provided the 30 T cell receptor beta chains below, sequenced in a study of blood T cell repertoires in COVID-19. Produced via immunoSEQ multiplex PCR; TCRdb's table is partial and in-frame only. The table lists roughly 180,000 clones, 86% of them singletons. Sequences were obtained from PBMCs or T cells enriched from blood (not recorded which). The receptors derive from a woman aged 30 to 39 who had recovered from COVID-19.

V is TRBV20-1 and J is TRBJ2-6; D is undetermined. From germline, CDR1 is DFQATT and CDR2 SNEGSKA (reference sequence). V was trimmed by 3 bases and J by 3 bases, leaving 6 bases between them. The CDR3 is made up of 13 amino acids. This CDR3 reads CSASPNGANVLTF. In nucleotides, the CDR3 is TGCAGTGCTAGTCCCAATGGGGCCAACGTCCTGACTTTC.

The V call is TRBV7-9, the J call TRBJ1-4; D is perhaps TRBD1 (5 bases). Per the germline V gene, CDR1 is SEHNR and CDR2 is FQNEAQ (reference sequence). The CDR3 is made up of 15 amino acids. Trimming cost V 2 bases and J 7 bases, with 14 bases left between them. CDR3 loop: CASSLSGQGSEKLFF. For the CDR3, the DNA is TGTGCCAGCAGCTTATCGGGCCAGGGTAGTGAAAAACTGTTTTTT.

This chain joins TRBV28 and TRBJ2-3, with D perhaps matching TRBD2 (5 bases). The V end lost 4 bases, the J end lost 14 bases, and 16 bases lay between the germline ends. Germline CDR1 and CDR2: MDHEN and SYDVKM. The CDR3 spans 12 residues. The CDR3: CASSSSREGWYF. The CDR3 bases are TGTGCCAGCAGTTCCTCTCGGGAAGGGTGGTATTTT.

The V gene is TRBV18, the J gene TRBJ1-2, with TRBD1 matching 7 bases. The CDR3 is made up of 13 amino acids. With V trimmed by 3 bases and J by 10 bases, 8 bases remained unmatched. Germline CDR1 and CDR2: KGHSH and LQKENI. CDR3 sequence: CASSPGQQFDYTF. The DNA for the CDR3 is TGTGCCAGCTCACCGGGACAGCAATTCGACTACACCTTC.

V and J are TRBV21-1 and TRBJ2-7; the table's D call, TRBD2, has no DNA check behind it. TRBV21-1 is marked as a pseudogene. This CDR3 is built from 16 residues. CDR3 nucleotide sequence: TGTGCCAGCAGCGTAATACTAGCGGGAGTCCTCTACGAGCAGTACTTC. Amino acids: CASSVILAGVLYEQYF.

The V gene is TRBV24-1, the J gene TRBJ2-2; tentatively, D is TRBD1 (6 bases). Trimming left V 3 bases short and J 1 base short, with 11 bases between. The CDR3 runs 16 residues. Germline V gene sequence: CDR1 KGHDR, CDR2 SFDVKD. CDR3 residues: CATSDTGQKNTGELFF. In DNA, the CDR3 is TGTGCCACCAGTGATACAGGACAGAAGAACACCGGGGAGCTGTTTTTT.

The rearrangement links TRBV21-1 to TRBJ2-7; TRBD1, the table's D call, was not compared with the DNA. TRBV21-1 is a pseudogene locus. CDR3 size: 15 residues. Here the CDR3 reads CASSKKQGLSYEQYF. The CDR3 coding sequence is TGTGCCAGCAGCAAAAAGCAGGGCCTATCCTACGAGCAGTACTTC.

The chain combines TRBV11-2 with TRBJ2-1; no definite D call. Trimming removed 5 bases from V and 10 bases from J, with 15 bases in between. CDR3 length equals 13 residues. Germline V lookup: CDR1 SGHAT, CDR2 FQNNGV. Written as DNA, the CDR3 is TGTGCCAGCAGCAACCCCGCTGGTGGCGAGCAGTTCTTC. This codes for CASSNPAGGEQFF. The entire variable domain, with the rest obtained from reference TRBV11-2 and TRBJ2-1, is as follows: EAGVAQSPRYKIIEKRQSVAFWCNPISGHATLYWYQQILGQGPKLLIQFQNNGVVDDSQLPKDRFSAERLKGVDSTLKIQPAKLEDSAVYLCASSNPAGGEQFFGPGTRLTVL.

V is TRBV12-3 or TRBV12-4 and J is TRBJ1-3; D is uncertain. Trimming left V 2 bases short and J 1 base short, with 3 bases between. The CDR3 totals 13 residues. CDR3 coding DNA: TGTGCCAGCAGTTTACTTTCTGGAAACACCATATATTTT. It yields the protein CASSLLSGNTIYF.

V usage is TRBV5-4 and J usage is TRBJ2-3; the match to TRBD2 covers 7 bases. The V gene's germline CDR1 is SGHNT and CDR2 YYREEE (reference sequence). With V trimmed by 1 base and J by 8 bases, 13 bases remained unmatched. The CDR3 extends over 16 amino acids. The CDR3 nucleotides read TGTGCCAGCAGCTTGAGTCCGGGACTAATGGTTGCTACGCAGTATTTT. This encodes CASSLSPGLMVATQYF. The full variable domain, completed using reference TRBV5-4 and TRBJ2-3, is ETGVTQSPTHLIKTRGQQVTLRCSSQSGHNTVSWYQQALGQGPQFIFQYYREEENGRGNFPPRFSGLQFPNYSSELNVNALELDDSALYLCASSLSPGLMVATQYFGPGTRLTVL.

V is TRBV11-2 and J is TRBJ2-3; a weak D match, TRBD2 (6 bases). V lost 3 bases, J lost 1 base, and 11 bases lay in between. This CDR3 is built from 15 residues. From germline, CDR1 is SGHAT and CDR2 FQNNGV. As DNA, the CDR3 is TGTGCCAGCAGCTTCAAGCGGGCCCGCACAGATACGCAGTATTTT. This translates into CASSFKRARTDTQYF.

The CDR3 loop is CASSVTSGRVGEQFF. The CDR3 DNA is TGCGCCAGCAGCGTGACTAGCGGGCGGGTTGGTGAGCAGTTCTTC. The V call is TRBV5-1, the J call TRBJ2-1; 10 bases are shared with TRBD2. Per germline, CDR1 SGHRS and CDR2 YFSETQ. CDR3 size: 15 residues. Trimming at V came to 4 bases and at J to 9 bases, leaving 10 bases not matched to a gene.

This chain connects TRBV5-4 to TRBJ2-7; 14 bases line up with TRBD2. The length of the CDR3 is 17 residues. The germline V gene has CDR1 SGHNT and CDR2 YYREEE (reference sequence). The trim removed 4 bases at V and 1 base at J, leaving 7 bases unmatched. The CDR3 reads CASSLGTSGRFSYEQYF. CDR3 DNA: TGTGCCAGCAGCCTGGGGACTAGCGGGAGATTTTCCTACGAGCAGTACTTC.

The chain couples TRBV11-2 to TRBJ1-2; 7 bases line up with TRBD1. The CDR3 runs 14 residues. Germline CDR1 SGHAT, CDR2 FQNNGV. The trim removed 3 bases at V and 3 bases at J, leaving 4 bases unmatched. The CDR3 protein is CASSLTGKDYGYTF. DNA for the CDR3: TGTGCCAGCAGCTTGACAGGGAAGGACTATGGCTACACCTTC. Combining the CDR3 with reference TRBV11-2 and TRBJ1-2 gives the whole variable domain EAGVAQSPRYKIIEKRQSVAFWCNPISGHATLYWYQQILGQGPKLLIQFQNNGVVDDSQLPKDRFSAERLKGVDSTLKIQPAKLEDSAVYLCASSLTGKDYGYTFGSGTRLTVV.

The rearrangement uses TRBV18 and TRBJ1-1; TRBD1 agrees at 7 bases. CDR3 size: 15 residues. The germline V gene encodes CDR1 KGHSH and CDR2 LQKENI. After removal of 3 bases from V and 2 bases from J, the junction contained 6 bases not matched to a gene. CDR3 nucleotides: TGTGCCAGCTCACCGAACCGGGACAGAAACACTGAAGCTTTCTTT. This codes for CASSPNRDRNTEAFF.

V usage is TRBV6-5 and J usage is TRBJ2-7, with 7 bases aligning to TRBD2. The V segment lost 3 bases and the J segment 7 bases; nucleotides outside the gene matches: 6. This CDR3 contains 13 residues. Per the germline V gene, CDR1 is MNHEY and CDR2 is SVGAGI. Here the CDR3 reads CASSYSLGGEQYF. Written as DNA, the CDR3 is TGTGCCAGCAGTTATAGCTTGGGAGGGGAGCAGTACTTC.

As DNA, the CDR3 is TGTGCCAGCAGTTTTAAGTTCGTCTTGACAGGGGAGTACAAAAACATTCAGTACTTC. It translates to CASSFKFVLTGEYKNIQYF. V and J are TRBV28 and TRBJ2-4; 8 bases are a match to TRBD1. The CDR3 sequence is 19 residues long. The germline gives CDR1 MDHEN, CDR2 SYDVKM. Germline trimming cut 3 bases from V and 3 bases from J; bases unmatched to any gene: 16.

This sequence joins TRBV28 and TRBJ2-7; 9 bases are shared with TRBD1. The germline V gene has CDR1 MDHEN and CDR2 SYDVKM. CDR3 length: 18 amino acids. Trimming at V came to 6 bases and at J to 2 bases, leaving 17 bases not matched to a gene. This chain's CDR3 is CASSPGTGWTRGAYEQYF. The CDR3 bases are TGTGCCAGCAGCCCAGGGACAGGGTGGACCAGGGGGGCCTACGAGCAGTACTTC.

Only one count was recorded for this clone. V is TRBV6-1 and J is TRBJ1-6; a weak D match, TRBD1 (6 bases). Per germline, CDR1 MNHNS and CDR2 SASEGT. This CDR3 contains 15 residues. Trimming took 1 base from V and 9 from J, leaving 13 bases between them. Here the CDR3 reads CASSEDVTGFSPLHF. The CDR3 DNA follows: TGTGCCAGCAGTGAAGACGTCACAGGGTTTTCACCCCTCCACTTT.

This CDR3 is CASSYPPAGTDTQYF. Written as DNA, the CDR3 is TGTGCCAGCAGTTACCCCCCTGCGGGCACAGATACGCAGTATTTT. The V call is TRBV6-6, the J call TRBJ2-3; no definite D call. Germline CDR1 reads MNHNY; CDR2 reads SVGAGI (reference sequence). Trimming removed 2 bases from V and 1 base from J, with 10 bases in between. CDR3 length: 15 amino acids.

The rearrangement joins TRBV15 to TRBJ1-3; possible D gene TRBD1, 6 bases. V lost 5 bases and J lost 3, with 8 bases in between. Germline CDR1 and CDR2: LNHNV and YYDKDF (reference sequence). The CDR3 sequence is 13 residues long. The CDR3 coding sequence is TGTGCCACCAGCGCAGGGGTTGGAAACACCATATATTTT. Translating gives CATSAGVGNTIYF. Supplemented by reference TRBV15 and TRBJ1-3, the full variable domain reads DAMVIQNPRYQVTQFGKPVTLSCSQTLNHNVMYWYQQKSSQAPKLLFHYYDKDFNNEADTPDNFQSRRPNTSFCFLDIRSPGLGDTAMYLCATSAGVGNTIYFGEGSWLTVV.

This chain links TRBV30 with TRBJ1-6, with D uncertain. This CDR3 has 15 residues. The ends were cut back, 0 bases at V and 10 bases at J, with 16 bases in the middle. From germline, CDR1 is GTSNPN and CDR2 SVGIG (reference sequence). Here the CDR3 reads CAWSVLESTMSPLHF. The DNA for the CDR3 is TGTGCCTGGAGTGTACTCGAAAGCACGATGTCACCCCTCCACTTT. Full variable domain (remainder filled in from reference TRBV30 and TRBJ1-6): SQTIHQWPATLVQPVGSPLSLECTVEGTSNPNLYWYRQAAGRGLQLLFYSVGIGQISSEVPQNLSASRPQDRQFILSSKKLLLSDSGFYLCAWSVLESTMSPLHFGNGTRLTVT.

This chain uses TRBV9 with TRBJ2-5; D is perhaps TRBD1 or TRBD2 (9 bases each). The CDR3 totals 21 residues. CDR1 is SGDLS and CDR2 is YYNGEE in the germline V gene. The V gene lost 4 bases and the J gene lost 3 bases, with 34 bases spanning the gap. The chain's CDR3 is CASSYTTGGKLAGSIKETQYF. In DNA form, the CDR3 reads TGTGCCAGCAGCTACACGACAGGGGGTAAACTAGCGGGTAGCATCAAAGAGACCCAGTACTTC.

This clone was counted between two and nine times. V usage is TRBV19 and J usage is TRBJ1-5; 8 bases fit TRBD1. The CDR3 has 16 residues. The germline V gene has CDR1 LNHDA and CDR2 SQIVND (reference sequence). The V segment lost 5 bases and the J segment 4 bases; nucleotides outside the gene matches: 10. This CDR3 reads CASSPVGDRINQPQHF. For the CDR3, the DNA is TGTGCCAGTAGTCCCGTCGGGGACAGGATAAATCAGCCCCAGCATTTT.

The chain carries TRBV5-4 and TRBJ2-2, with a weak D call TRBD2 (6 bases). Trimming took off 3 bases at V and 1 base at J, with 16 bases between the two ends. This CDR3 is 17 amino acids long. Germline loops: CDR1 SGHNT, CDR2 YYREEE (reference sequence). Written as DNA, the CDR3 is TGTGCCAGCAGCTCTCCGACTAGGGGCCAGAACACCGGGGAGCTGTTTTTT. Its protein product is CASSSPTRGQNTGELFF. The full variable domain, its missing parts supplied by reference TRBV5-4 and TRBJ2-2, is ETGVTQSPTHLIKTRGQQVTLRCSSQSGHNTVSWYQQALGQGPQFIFQYYREEENGRGNFPPRFSGLQFPNYSSELNVNALELDDSALYLCASSSPTRGQNTGELFFGEGSRLTVL.

The gene calls are TRBV5-1 and TRBJ1-1; TRBD1 aligns across 7 bases. Germline V gene lookup returns CDR1 SGHRS and CDR2 YFSETQ. V shed 4 bases, J shed 2 bases, and the junction held 8 bases outside the gene matches. CDR3 length equals 15 residues. CDR3 residues: CASSRTTGVNTEAFF. CDR3 bases: TGCGCCAGCAGCCGTACCACAGGGGTCAACACTGAAGCTTTCTTT. Filled out from reference TRBV5-1 and TRBJ1-1, the complete variable domain reads KAGVTQTPRYLIKTRGQQVTLSCSPISGHRSVSWYQQTPGQGLQFLFEYFSETQRNKGNFPGRFSGRQFSNSRSEMNVSTLELGDSALYLCASSRTTGVNTEAFFGQGTRLTVV.

This chain uses TRBV11-3 with TRBJ2-1; TRBD2 matches 8 bases. The CDR3 runs to 15 residues. The germline V gene encodes CDR1 SGHNT and CDR2 YENEEA. J lost 5 bases, V lost 1 base, and 4 bases had no gene match. The CDR3 is CASSLAAGEHNEQFF. In DNA form, the CDR3 reads TGTGCCAGCAGCTTAGCAGCGGGAGAGCACAATGAGCAGTTCTTC.

The J gene is TRBJ2-2, the V gene TRBV5-4, with 7 nucleotides matching TRBD2. The CDR3 has 16 amino acids. Trimming at V came to 1 base and at J to 1 base, leaving 4 bases not matched to a gene. Germline-derived CDR1 and CDR2 are SGHNT and YYREEE (reference sequence). CDR3 sequence: CASSLWASGNTGELFF. The CDR3 bases are TGTGCCAGCAGCTTGTGGGCTAGCGGGAACACCGGGGAGCTGTTTTTT.

The J gene is TRBJ2-1, the V gene TRBV24-1; 11 bases map to TRBD2. V lost 5 bases and J lost 6; bases outside the gene matches: 5. This CDR3 region has 15 residues. CDR1 and CDR2 from the germline V gene are KGHDR and SFDVKD. CDR3 nucleotides: TGTGCCACCAGTGTCGGGACTAGCGGAAGCAATGAGCAGTTCTTC. Translation gives CATSVGTSGSNEQFF.

V gene TRBV9 combines with J gene TRBJ1-1; no firm D call. The CDR3 length is 15 residues. V lost 3 bases, J lost 0 bases, and 12 bases lay in between. Germline lookup yields CDR1 SGDLS and CDR2 YYNGEE. The CDR3 region has the DNA TGTGCCAGCAGCGCCCAGGCAGACATGAACACTGAAGCTTTCTTT. Its translation: CASSAQADMNTEAFF. The complete variable domain, with remaining parts taken from reference TRBV9 and TRBJ1-1, reads DSGVTQTPKHLITATGQRVTLRCSPRSGDLSVYWYQQSLDQGLQFLIQYYNGEERAKGNILERFSAQQFPDLHSELNLSSLELGDSALYFCASSAQADMNTEAFFGQGTRLTVV.